The 32 T cell receptor beta chains reported below all come from one sample, sequenced in a study of blood T cell repertoires in COVID-19. Measured with immunoSEQ multiplex PCR; TCRdb has only the in-frame clones, and not every one. The sample contains about 200,000 clones, 80% to 85% of which appear only once. The sequencing sample was made of PBMCs or T cells enriched from blood (not recorded which). The source is a man between 40 and 49 years old who had recovered from COVID-19.

The chain combines TRBV6-6 with TRBJ2-7, with a possible D match to TRBD1 (6 bases). Trimming cost V 7 bases and J 6 bases, with 13 bases left between them. The CDR3 contains 12 residues. The germline CDR1 and CDR2 sequences are MNHNY and SVGAGI (reference sequence). DNA for the CDR3: TGTGCCAGCAACCGACAGGAAGGCGAGCAGTACTTC. The encoded protein is CASNRQEGEQYF.

J is TRBJ1-2 and V is TRBV20-1; TRBD1 matches at 7 bases. Germline V gene lookup returns CDR1 DFQATT and CDR2 SNEGSKA (reference sequence). The CDR3 contains 13 residues. V was clipped by 3 bases and J by 3 bases; unmatched bases: 4. CDR3 amino acids: CSASLGTDYGYTF. As DNA, the CDR3 is TGCAGTGCTAGTCTCGGGACAGACTATGGCTACACCTTC.

V and J are TRBV28 and TRBJ2-2; 7 nucleotides match TRBD1. The germline CDR1 and CDR2 sequences are MDHEN and SYDVKM. The CDR3 spans 15 residues. The trim removed 4 bases at V and 3 bases at J, leaving 5 bases unmatched. The CDR3 region has the DNA TGTGCCAGCAGTTCCGGGACAGCCGACACCGGGGAGCTGTTTTTT. It translates to CASSSGTADTGELFF.

The chain employs TRBV19 and TRBJ2-7; 7 positions agree with TRBD2. V gave up 3 bases and J gave up 2 bases; unmatched junction bases: 4. The CDR3 spans 14 residues. Looked up from germline, CDR1 is LNHDA and CDR2 is SQIVND (reference sequence). CDR3 residues: CASSIASGAYEQYF. The CDR3 coding sequence is TGTGCCAGTAGTATTGCTAGCGGAGCCTACGAGCAGTACTTC.

This clone was recorded once. The V call is TRBV3-1 (or the pseudogene TRBV3-2), the J call TRBJ2-6; D possibly corresponds to TRBD2 (5 bases). This CDR3 region has 16 residues. V was trimmed by 0 bases and J by 1 base, leaving 7 bases between them. Germline assignment: CDR1 LGHDT and CDR2 YNNKEL (reference sequence). The CDR3 protein is CASSQDPGSGANVLTF. CDR3 coding DNA: TGTGCCAGCAGCCAAGATCCGGGATCTGGGGCCAACGTCCTGACTTTC.

In its sample, this clone was seen once. The chain joins TRBV18 to TRBJ1-5; no reliable D call. The V end lost 2 bases, the J end lost 0 bases, and 11 bases lay between the germline ends. CDR1 is KGHSH, CDR2 LQKENI, per germline. The CDR3 runs 16 residues. The CDR3: CASSPSVGVSNQPQHF. As DNA, the CDR3 is TGTGCCAGCTCACCATCAGTGGGAGTTAGCAATCAGCCCCAGCATTTT.

This chain uses TRBV5-8 with TRBJ2-3; TRBD2 is a possible D gene (5 bases). The CDR3 consists of 15 residues. The V end lost 0 bases, the J end lost 2 bases, and 10 bases lay between the germline ends. The germline gives CDR1 SGHTS, CDR2 YDEGEE. CDR3 residues: CASSLAGIPTDTQYF. The CDR3, as DNA: TGTGCCAGCAGCTTGGCGGGGATCCCCACAGATACGCAGTATTTT.

The count of this clone is one. This rearrangement joins TRBV6-2 or TRBV6-3 to TRBJ1-3, with D unresolved. The germline CDR1 and CDR2 sequences are MNHEY and SVGEGT. V lost 0 bases and J 0 bases, leaving 12 bases between the germline ends. The CDR3 is 17 residues long. The CDR3: CASSYSGGDPSGNTIYF. CDR3 in DNA: TGTGCCAGCAGTTACTCCGGCGGGGATCCCTCTGGAAACACCATATATTTT.

The V gene is TRBV11-1, the J gene TRBJ2-2; 7 bases agree with TRBD1. CDR1 and CDR2 (germline): SGHAT, FQDESV (reference sequence). V dropped 5 bases and J dropped 6; count of bases not matched to a gene: 6. The CDR3 has 14 residues. CDR3 nucleotides: TGTGCCAGCAGCCCTGACAGGGTTGCCGGGGAGCTGTTTTTT. Residues: CASSPDRVAGELFF.

The chain employs TRBV3-1 (or the pseudogene TRBV3-2) and TRBJ2-1; a possible D gene is TRBD2 (5 bases). CDR3 size: 18 residues. Germline V gene lookup returns CDR1 LGHDT and CDR2 YNNKEL (reference sequence). Trimming shortened V by 3 bases and J by 8 bases, and 26 bases separated the two germline ends. CDR3 DNA sequence: TGTGCCAGCAGCCACGGTCCCCAGTCCGGACTGCCGAGCGATGAGCAGTTCTTC. Protein product: CASSHGPQSGLPSDEQFF.

This clone was detected once. The V call is TRBV7-2, the J call TRBJ1-5, with 10 bases aligning to TRBD1. Losses at the gene ends were 6 bases for V and 2 bases for J; bases not matched to a gene: 4. CDR3 length equals 15 residues. Looked up from germline, CDR1 is SGHTA and CDR2 is FQGNSA. In DNA form, the CDR3 reads TGTGCCAGCAGGTCTGGGACAGGGGGCAATCAGCCCCAGCATTTT. Its translation: CASRSGTGGNQPQHF.

DNA of the CDR3: TGTGCCAGCAGTTTGAAGTACGGCACTGAAGCTTTCTTT. It yields the protein CASSLKYGTEAFF. The chain uses TRBV27 and TRBJ1-1; D unclear. Between the trimmed V and J ends, which lost 3 bases and 4 bases, there was a span of 9 bases. Germline values: CDR1 MNHEY, CDR2 SMNVEV (reference sequence). The CDR3 length is 13 residues.

The chain recombines TRBV10-3 with TRBJ2-7, with 9 bases lining up with TRBD1. This CDR3 contains 14 residues. The J segment lost 4 bases and the V segment lost 4 bases, leaving 5 bases of the junction unmatched. Germline CDR1 and CDR2: ENHRY and SYGVKD. Written as DNA, the CDR3 is TGTGCCATCAGTGGACGGACAGGGGAGTACGAGCAGTACTTC. Translating gives CAISGRTGEYEQYF.

This chain uses TRBV5-4 with TRBJ1-2; 11 bases align to TRBD1. V was clipped by 0 bases and J by 7 bases; unmatched bases: 8. CDR1 is SGHNT and CDR2 is YYREEE in the germline V gene (reference sequence). The CDR3 runs to 16 residues. CDR3 sequence (DNA): TGTGCCAGCAGCTTGGCAGGACAGGGGGCGCTGGGTGGCTACACCTTC. Its translation is CASSLAGQGALGGYTF.

The chain has TRBV7-9 and TRBJ2-5; 11 bases are a match to TRBD2. The CDR3 loop spans 16 amino acids. Germline CDR1 is SEHNR and CDR2 is FQNEAQ (reference sequence). With V trimmed by 0 bases and J by 4 bases, 4 bases remained unmatched. The CDR3 reads CASSLAALAGGETQYF. In nucleotides, the CDR3 is TGTGCCAGCAGCTTAGCGGCCCTAGCGGGGGGAGAGACCCAGTACTTC. Full variable domain (rest looked up from reference TRBV7-9 and TRBJ2-5): DTGVSQNPRHKITKRGQNVTFRCDPISEHNRLYWYRQTLGQGPEFLTYFQNEAQLEKSRLLSDRFSAERPKGSFSTLEIQRTEQGDSAMYLCASSLAALAGGETQYFGPGTRLLVL.

V is TRBV29-1 and J is TRBJ1-4, with D possibly matching TRBD1 (6 bases). Looked up from germline, CDR1 is SQVTM and CDR2 is ANQGSEA. The CDR3 sequence is 15 residues long. Trimming removed 4 bases from V and 5 bases from J, with 17 bases in between. CDR3 sequence (DNA): TGCAGCGTTGGGATATGGTCAGGGGACAATGAAAAACTGTTTTTT. Its translation: CSVGIWSGDNEKLFF. Filled out from reference TRBV29-1 and TRBJ1-4, the complete variable domain reads SAVISQKPSRDICQRGTSLTIQCQVDSQVTMMFWYRQQPGQSLTLIATANQGSEATYESGFVIDKFPISRPNLTFSTLTVSNMSPEDSSIYLCSVGIWSGDNEKLFFGSGTQLSVL.

The chain couples TRBV2 to TRBJ2-7; the D gene is possibly TRBD2 (5 bases). V was pared by 4 bases and J by 1 base, with 11 bases between. This CDR3 contains 14 residues. Germline assignment: CDR1 SNHLY and CDR2 FYNNEI. CDR3 nucleotides: TGTGCCAGCAGTGGTACCCGGGGATCCTACGAGCAGTACTTC. This codes for CASSGTRGSYEQYF. The whole variable domain, filled in from reference TRBV2 and TRBJ2-7, reads EPEVTQTPSHQVTQMGQEVILRCVPISNHLYFYWYRQILGQKVEFLVSFYNNEISEKSEIFDDQFSVERPDGSNFTLKIRSTKLEDSAMYFCASSGTRGSYEQYFGPGTRLTVT.

About this clone itself: Other DNA sequences within the sample encode an identical CDR3. This chain joins TRBV28 and TRBJ2-3; no clear D gene. CDR3 length: 11 amino acids. CDR1 MDHEN and CDR2 SYDVKM come from the germline V gene. V shed 2 bases and J shed 5 bases, with 2 bases lying between them. The CDR3, as DNA: TGTGCCAGCAGTTTACGAGATACGCAGTATTTT. Translating it yields CASSLRDTQYF.

This clone was recorded a few times. The J gene is TRBJ2-7, the V gene TRBV6-5; TRBD1 aligns across 9 bases. The ends lost 7 bases at V and 3 bases at J; junction bases unmatched: 7. Germline-derived CDR1 and CDR2 are MNHEY and SVGAGI. CDR3 length: 14 residues. The CDR3 region is CASTGKDRGYEQYF. CDR3 coding DNA: TGTGCCAGCACCGGAAAGGACAGGGGCTACGAGCAGTACTTC.

This chain joins TRBV30 and TRBJ2-7, with D unresolved. V lost 3 bases and J 3 bases, leaving 12 bases between the germline ends. This CDR3 spans 13 amino acids. From germline, CDR1 is GTSNPN and CDR2 SVGIG (reference sequence). The CDR3, as DNA: TGTGCCTGGAGGGAGATGGCAGTCTACGAGCAGTACTTC. Translating gives CAWREMAVYEQYF.

The chain combines TRBV6-1 with TRBJ1-6; no reliable D call. The CDR3 totals 14 residues. Germline loops: CDR1 MNHNS, CDR2 SASEGT. The germline V and J ends were trimmed by 2 bases and 7 bases, with 9 bases remaining between them. CDR3 coding DNA: TGTGCCAGCAGTGAATGGGCAGGCAATTCACCCCTCCACTTT. Amino acid sequence: CASSEWAGNSPLHF.

This chain uses TRBV7-3 with TRBJ2-5; D is uncertain. This CDR3 is built from 16 residues. Trimming left V 1 base short and J 3 bases short, with 15 bases between. Germline values: CDR1 SGHTA, CDR2 FQGTGA. The CDR3, as DNA: TGTGCCAGCAGCTTAAATTCGGGTATAGCCGAAGAGACCCAGTACTTC. The encoded protein is CASSLNSGIAEETQYF.

The genes are TRBV2 and TRBJ1-2; 10 bases map to TRBD1. Germline CDR1 SNHLY, CDR2 FYNNEI. V dropped 9 bases and J dropped 3; count of bases not matched to a gene: 4. This CDR3 is built from 13 residues. The CDR3, as DNA: TGTGCCAGACGAGGACAGGGGGACTATGGCTACACCTTC. Residues: CARRGQGDYGYTF.

This chain uses TRBV19 with TRBJ1-5; D call uncertain. Deletions cut 6 bases from V and 7 bases from J, with 22 bases between. The CDR3 sequence is 16 residues long. The germline CDR1 and CDR2 sequences are LNHDA and SQIVND (reference sequence). This CDR3 is CASRPGGTVERQPQHF. The CDR3 bases are TGTGCCAGTAGGCCTGGCGGTACTGTCGAAAGGCAGCCCCAGCATTTT.

CDR3 sequence (DNA): TGTGCCAGTAGTACCTTTCTGCAGGGGGCAGGAGATACGCAGTATTTT. Its protein product is CASSTFLQGAGDTQYF. The chain couples TRBV19 to TRBJ2-3; 8 bases fit TRBD1. J was trimmed by 5 bases and V by 4 bases; bases with no gene match: 11. Germline loops: CDR1 LNHDA, CDR2 SQIVND (reference sequence). This CDR3 region has 16 residues.

The chain carries TRBV27 and TRBJ2-5; possible D gene TRBD1, 6 bases. This CDR3 contains 15 residues. Trimming took off 5 bases at V and 5 bases at J, with 18 bases between the two ends. Germline V gives CDR1 MNHEY, CDR2 SMNVEV (reference sequence). CDR3 region: CASSLGSQGAETQYF. Here the CDR3 DNA reads TGTGCCAGCAGTCTAGGATCACAGGGTGCCGAGACCCAGTACTTC.

A few counts support this clone. At the DNA level, this CDR3 is encoded by other sequences in the same sample as well. The rearrangement joins TRBV5-5 to TRBJ2-5; 11 nucleotides match TRBD2. After removal of 0 bases from V and 5 bases from J, the junction contained 6 bases not matched to a gene. The CDR3 has 16 amino acids. Germline V gene sequence: CDR1 SGHKS, CDR2 YYEKEE (reference sequence). The CDR3 sequence: CASSLELAGGRETQYF. Written as DNA, the CDR3 is TGTGCCAGCAGCTTGGAGCTAGCGGGGGGTCGGGAGACCCAGTACTTC. The whole variable domain, filled in from reference TRBV5-5 and TRBJ2-5, reads DAGVTQSPTHLIKTRGQQVTLRCSPISGHKSVSWYQQVLGQGPQFIFQYYEKEERGRGNFPDRFSARQFPNYSSELNVNALLLGDSALYLCASSLELAGGRETQYFGPGTRLLVL.

This chain connects TRBV6-6 to TRBJ2-1, with TRBD2 matching over 7 bases. CDR1 and CDR2 from the germline V gene are MNHNY and SVGAGI (reference sequence). Trimming took 7 bases from V and 7 from J; bases not matched to a gene: 13. The CDR3 has 15 residues. Written as DNA, the CDR3 is TGTGCCAGCAACCTGCTTGGAGCGGGGCTAAATGAGCAGTTCTTC. Its protein is CASNLLGAGLNEQFF.

The rearrangement uses TRBV24-1 and TRBJ1-5; D possibly corresponds to TRBD1 (6 bases). V lost 1 base and J 5 bases, leaving 14 bases between the germline ends. From germline, CDR1 is KGHDR and CDR2 SFDVKD. The CDR3 has 16 residues. CDR3 in DNA: TGTGCCACCAGTGATTTCCCCGACAGGCGGGATCAGCCCCAGCATTTT. The encoded protein is CATSDFPDRRDQPQHF.

The chain is built from TRBV7-6 and TRBJ2-2; 7 positions agree with TRBD1. Germline lookup yields CDR1 SGHVS and CDR2 FNYEAQ. The CDR3 is 15 amino acids. Trimming cost V 4 bases and J 7 bases; bases outside gene matches: 9. CDR3: CASSSKDRERGELFF. The DNA of the CDR3 is TGTGCCAGCAGCTCCAAAGACAGGGAGCGCGGGGAGCTGTTTTTT. Full variable domain (missing parts from reference TRBV7-6 and TRBJ2-2): GAGVSQSPRYKVTKRGQDVALRCDPISGHVSLYWYRQALGQGPEFLTYFNYEAQQDKSGLPNDRFSAERPEGSISTLTIQRTEQRDSAMYRCASSSKDRERGELFFGEGSRLTVL.

The J gene is TRBJ2-1, the V gene TRBV5-1; the match to TRBD2 covers 10 bases. The V gene's germline CDR1 is SGHRS and CDR2 YFSETQ. V was clipped by 1 base and J by 6 bases; unmatched bases: 10. CDR3 size: 17 residues. The CDR3 sequence is CASSLLLIAGGSNEQFF. Here the CDR3 DNA reads TGCGCCAGCAGCTTGTTATTAATAGCGGGGGGTAGCAATGAGCAGTTCTTC. Complete variable domain (other parts from reference TRBV5-1 and TRBJ2-1): KAGVTQTPRYLIKTRGQQVTLSCSPISGHRSVSWYQQTPGQGLQFLFEYFSETQRNKGNFPGRFSGRQFSNSRSEMNVSTLELGDSALYLCASSLLLIAGGSNEQFFGPGTRLTVL.

This clone occurred a few times. The chain has TRBV6-5 and TRBJ1-6; TRBD1 is a possible D gene (6 bases). Germline V gene data show CDR1 as MNHEY and CDR2 as SVGAGI. CDR3 length: 15 amino acids. V shed 2 bases and J shed 4 bases, with 9 bases lying between them. DNA of the CDR3: TGTGCCAGCAGTTACGGGGGGGCTTATAATTCACCCCTCCACTTT. Its protein is CASSYGGAYNSPLHF.